Following are 26 T cell receptor beta chains from one sample sequenced in a study of blood T cell repertoires in COVID-19. Some clones are missing from TCRdb's copy, which holds only in-frame ones; the method was immunoSEQ multiplex PCR. This table has 68,000 or so clones, 60% to 85% appearing once. Sequenced input: peripheral blood. The receptors here all came from a human donor in a cohort sampled during active COVID-19.

The chain links TRBV28 to TRBJ1-4; D unresolved. The CDR3 contains 11 residues. Germline CDR1 and CDR2: MDHEN and SYDVKM. Trimming took 5 bases from V and 11 from J, leaving 9 bases between them. Here the CDR3 reads CASSPQQKLFF. As DNA, the CDR3 is TGTGCCAGCAGTCCCCAACAGAAACTGTTTTTT.

The V gene is TRBV7-8, the J gene TRBJ1-6; perhaps TRBD1 as D (6 bases). From germline, CDR1 is SGHVS and CDR2 FQNEAQ. This CDR3 is 12 amino acids long. V was shortened by 5 bases and J by 8 bases, with 7 bases between the two germline ends. In nucleotides, the CDR3 is TGTGCCAGCAGCCGACAGGATTCACCCCTCCACTTT. This gives the protein CASSRQDSPLHF.

The V gene is TRBV5-4, the J gene TRBJ2-5; maybe TRBD2 (6 bases). This CDR3 has 13 residues. V gave up 5 bases and J gave up 2 bases, with 10 bases separating them. Germline V lookup: CDR1 SGHNT, CDR2 YYREEE (reference sequence). The DNA for the CDR3 is TGTGCCAGCAGGGGGGACTGGCAAGAGACCCAGTACTTC. Translating gives CASRGDWQETQYF.

The chain uses TRBV6-5 and TRBJ1-2, with 8 bases identical to TRBD1. The V segment lost 6 bases and the J segment 2 bases; nucleotides outside the gene matches: 5. Germline V gives CDR1 MNHEY, CDR2 SVGAGI. The CDR3 sequence is 14 residues long. The CDR3 loop reads CASSRGQANYGYTF. CDR3 nucleotides: TGTGCCAGCAGCCGGGGACAGGCGAACTATGGCTACACCTTC.

The chain couples TRBV6-2 or TRBV6-3 to TRBJ1-1; unclear D gene. CDR3 size: 14 residues. Trimming cost V 5 bases and J 3 bases, with 13 bases left between them. Germline V gene lookup returns CDR1 MNHEY and CDR2 SVGEGT. The CDR3 loop reads CASSLIPGYTEAFF. The CDR3 DNA sequence: TGTGCCAGCAGTCTGATTCCCGGGTACACTGAAGCTTTCTTT.

This clone turned up a few times. The chain has TRBV7-2 and TRBJ1-1; possibly TRBD1 for D (6 bases). The V end lost 5 bases, the J end lost 3 bases, and 13 bases lay between the germline ends. This CDR3 has 14 amino acids. CDR1 SGHTA and CDR2 FQGNSA come from the germline V gene. This CDR3 reads CASSTRGRDTEAFF. The CDR3 DNA reads TGTGCCAGCAGCACGCGGGGGCGCGACACTGAAGCTTTCTTT.

The V call is TRBV3-1 (or the pseudogene TRBV3-2), the J call TRBJ2-5, with 8 bases that match TRBD1. The CDR3 has 15 residues. Germline-derived CDR1 and CDR2 are LGHDT and YNNKEL (reference sequence). V lost 5 bases, J lost 5 bases, and 10 bases stayed unmatched. The CDR3 spells CASSSTGQGAETQYF. The DNA of the CDR3 is TGTGCCAGCAGCTCTACTGGACAGGGTGCTGAGACCCAGTACTTC.

The J gene is TRBJ2-7, the V gene TRBV6-5; the match to TRBD2 covers 10 bases. The CDR3 has 16 amino acids. The V segment lost 0 bases and the J segment 5 bases; nucleotides outside the gene matches: 7. Germline values: CDR1 MNHEY, CDR2 SVGAGI. The CDR3 coding sequence is TGTGCCAGCAGTTACTCCGTGCCTAGCGGGGGCCACGAGCAGTACTTC. Translated, it gives CASSYSVPSGGHEQYF.

J is TRBJ2-5 and V is TRBV10-3, with 10 bases that match TRBD2. The CDR3 contains 15 residues. J lost 4 bases, V lost 2 bases, and 4 bases had no gene match. Per the germline V gene, CDR1 is ENHRY and CDR2 is SYGVKD. The CDR3 here is CAISEARTSGETQYF. The CDR3, as DNA: TGTGCCATCAGTGAGGCAAGGACTAGCGGAGAGACCCAGTACTTC.

This sequence joins TRBV11-2 and TRBJ2-7; D perhaps matches TRBD2 (6 bases). The CDR3 is made up of 14 amino acids. Trimming removed 7 bases from V and 3 bases from J, with 16 bases in between. Germline V gene data show CDR1 as SGHAT and CDR2 as FQNNGV. The CDR3 here is CASTSQEGGYEQYF. CDR3 DNA: TGTGCCAGCACCTCGCAGGAGGGCGGCTACGAGCAGTACTTC.

The J gene is TRBJ2-3, the V gene TRBV6-2 or TRBV6-3; 8 nucleotides match TRBD2. With V trimmed by 0 bases and J by 4 bases, 12 bases remained unmatched. Germline CDR1 MNHEY, CDR2 SVGEGT. The CDR3 spans 18 residues. The CDR3 sequence: CASSYSGYGTSQPDTQYF. For the CDR3, the DNA is TGTGCCAGCAGTTACTCGGGATACGGGACTAGTCAGCCAGATACGCAGTATTTT.

J is TRBJ2-7 and V is TRBV6-6; D possibly corresponds to TRBD1 (6 bases). The CDR3 has 13 amino acids. CDR1 is MNHNY and CDR2 is SVGAGI in the germline V gene (reference sequence). Trimming took 8 bases from V and 3 from J, leaving 14 bases between them. CDR3 protein: CASEGQQNYEQYF. In DNA, the CDR3 is TGTGCCAGCGAGGGACAACAGAACTACGAGCAGTACTTC.

The V gene is TRBV30, the J gene TRBJ1-4; tentative D call: TRBD1 (6 bases). Looked up from germline, CDR1 is GTSNPN and CDR2 is SVGIG (reference sequence). This CDR3 spans 16 amino acids. Between the trimmed V and J ends, which lost 0 bases and 8 bases, there was a span of 19 bases. The CDR3 sequence is CAWSVGAQGEGEKLFF. CDR3 in DNA: TGTGCCTGGAGTGTAGGGGCACAGGGTGAGGGGGAAAAACTGTTTTTT.

This chain links TRBV2 with TRBJ2-1; the match to TRBD2 covers 10 bases. V gave up 8 bases and J gave up 1 base; unmatched junction bases: 14. Germline V lookup: CDR1 SNHLY, CDR2 FYNNEI. The CDR3 extends over 18 amino acids. The CDR3 is CASLLAGAPGLSYNEQFF. CDR3 DNA: TGTGCCAGCCTGCTAGCGGGAGCCCCAGGGTTGTCCTACAATGAGCAGTTCTTC.

This chain links TRBV27 with TRBJ1-2, with 9 bases lining up with TRBD1. From germline, CDR1 is MNHEY and CDR2 SMNVEV (reference sequence). CDR3 length: 16 residues. The V gene end was trimmed by 3 bases and the J gene end by 7 bases; junction bases not matched to a gene: 12. The CDR3 DNA is TGTGCCAGCAGTTTGAGGGGGGACAGGGCCGGGGGTGGCTACACCTTC. The encoded protein is CASSLRGDRAGGGYTF.

The chain combines TRBV5-1 with TRBJ2-3; the match to TRBD2 covers 7 bases. The CDR3 totals 14 residues. V was pared by 7 bases and J by 0 bases, with 5 bases of the junction left unmatched. Per the germline V gene, CDR1 is SGHRS and CDR2 is YFSETQ. DNA of the CDR3: TGCGCCAGCGGCGGGGGAGAGAGCACAGATACGCAGTATTTT. Its translation: CASGGGESTDTQYF.

This chain joins TRBV5-6 and TRBJ2-7; 9 bases align to TRBD1. V lost 2 bases to trimming and J lost 2 bases; unmatched junction nucleotides: 5. The CDR3 loop spans 15 amino acids. Germline CDR1 reads SGHDT; CDR2 reads YYEEEE. This chain's CDR3 is CASSFLDRGAYEQYF. As DNA, the CDR3 is TGTGCCAGCAGCTTTTTGGACAGGGGAGCCTACGAGCAGTACTTC. Drawing the rest from reference TRBV5-6 and TRBJ2-7, the complete variable domain is DAGVTQSPTHLIKTRGQQVTLRCSPKSGHDTVSWYQQALGQGPQFIFQYYEEEERQRGNFPDRFSGHQFPNYSSELNVNALLLGDSALYLCASSFLDRGAYEQYFGPGTRLTVT.

The chain is built from TRBV9 and TRBJ2-7; D is perhaps TRBD1 (6 bases). CDR1 and CDR2 (germline): SGDLS, YYNGEE. Trimming took 3 bases from V and 1 from J, leaving 14 bases between them. The CDR3 length is 15 residues. Here the CDR3 reads CASSAQGLSSYEQYF. The CDR3 DNA follows: TGTGCCAGCAGCGCGCAGGGGCTATCATCCTACGAGCAGTACTTC.

The rearrangement uses TRBV11-3 and TRBJ2-2, with 8 bases matching TRBD2. This CDR3 spans 16 amino acids. CDR1 is SGHNT, CDR2 YENEEA, per germline. Losses at the gene ends were 0 bases for V and 4 bases for J; bases not matched to a gene: 4. The CDR3: CASSLELAERTGELFF. As DNA, the CDR3 is TGTGCCAGCAGCTTAGAACTAGCGGAGCGCACCGGGGAGCTGTTTTTT.

The CDR3 spells CASSPNPGLPTGGELFF. The DNA for the CDR3 is TGCGCCAGCAGCCCCAACCCGGGACTGCCGACGGGCGGGGAGCTGTTTTTT. J is TRBJ2-2 and V is TRBV4-3, with a tentative D call TRBD2 (6 bases). Germline values: CDR1 LGHNA, CDR2 YSLEER. V was cut by 4 bases and J by 7 bases, with 22 bases left in between. The CDR3 consists of 17 residues.

This clone has a single count. V gene TRBV3-1 (or the pseudogene TRBV3-2) combines with J gene TRBJ2-3; 9 bases match TRBD2. The CDR3 is 16 amino acids. Germline V gene data show CDR1 as LGHDT and CDR2 as YNNKEL (reference sequence). V lost 1 base and J lost 4; bases outside the gene matches: 6. Written as DNA, the CDR3 is TGTGCCAGCAGCCAAGGTAGCGGGAGATTGTCAGATACGCAGTATTTT. Encoded protein: CASSQGSGRLSDTQYF.

This clone was picked up a small number of times. V usage is TRBV4-3 and J usage is TRBJ2-1, with unresolved D. The CDR3 has 14 amino acids. V gave up 0 bases and J gave up 2 bases, with 5 bases separating them. Germline CDR1 LGHNA, CDR2 YSLEER. The CDR3 protein is CASSQDVAYNEQFF. Here the CDR3 DNA reads TGCGCCAGCAGCCAAGACGTAGCCTACAATGAGCAGTTCTTC.

This chain uses TRBV2 with TRBJ2-5; D is perhaps TRBD2 (6 bases). The CDR3 totals 16 residues. Germline assignment: CDR1 SNHLY and CDR2 FYNNEI. Deletions cut 6 bases from V and 4 bases from J, with 21 bases between. DNA for the CDR3: TGTGCCAGCAGCCCCTTCGCGGGCACCGGGGGAGAGACCCAGTACTTC. Encoded protein: CASSPFAGTGGETQYF.

The genes are TRBV2 and TRBJ1-2; the D gene is possibly TRBD1 (6 bases). The CDR3 has 13 amino acids. The V gene's germline CDR1 is SNHLY and CDR2 FYNNEI. The ends were cut back, 6 bases at V and 7 bases at J, with 15 bases in the middle. DNA of the CDR3: TGTGCCAGCAGGGAGACACAGGGTCCTGGCTACACCTTC. It is translated as CASRETQGPGYTF.

CDR3 sequence reads: CASSIVGGTTDTQYF. The CDR3 nucleotides are TGTGCCAGTAGTATAGTCGGAGGGACCACAGATACGCAGTATTTT. The chain joins TRBV19 to TRBJ2-3, with a weak D call TRBD2 (6 bases). CDR1 LNHDA and CDR2 SQIVND come from the germline V gene (reference sequence). The CDR3 contains 15 residues. Trimming removed 1 base from V and 2 bases from J, with 10 bases in between.

This chain joins TRBV7-2 and TRBJ1-4; tentatively, D is TRBD1 (5 bases). CDR1 and CDR2 from the germline V gene are SGHTA and FQGNSA. CDR3 size: 14 residues. Deletions cut 3 bases from V and 3 bases from J, with 8 bases between. In nucleotides, the CDR3 is TGTGCCAGCAGCTTGGGGGGTTCTAATGAAAAACTGTTTTTT. It is translated as CASSLGGSNEKLFF. Using reference TRBV7-2 and TRBJ1-4 for the parts outside the CDR3, the full variable domain is GAGVSQSPSNKVTEKGKDVELRCDPISGHTALYWYRQSLGQGLEFLIYFQGNSAPDKSGLPSDRFSAERTGGSVSTLTIQRTQQEDSAVYLCASSLGGSNEKLFFGSGTQLSVL.